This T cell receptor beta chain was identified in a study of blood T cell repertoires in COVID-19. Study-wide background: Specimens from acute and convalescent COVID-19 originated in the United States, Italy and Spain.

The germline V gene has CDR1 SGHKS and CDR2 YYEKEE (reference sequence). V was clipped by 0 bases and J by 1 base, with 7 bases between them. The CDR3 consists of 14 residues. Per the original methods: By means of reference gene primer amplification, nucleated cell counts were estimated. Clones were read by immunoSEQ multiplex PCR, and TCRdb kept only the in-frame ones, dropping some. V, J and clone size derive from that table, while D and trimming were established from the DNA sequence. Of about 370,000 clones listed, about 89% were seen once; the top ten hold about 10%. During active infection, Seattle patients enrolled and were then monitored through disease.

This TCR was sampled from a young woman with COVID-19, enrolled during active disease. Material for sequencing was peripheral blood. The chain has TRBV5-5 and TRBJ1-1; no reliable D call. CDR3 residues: CASSLGASNTEAFF. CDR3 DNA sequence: TGTGCCAGCAGCTTGGGGGCCTCGAACACTGAAGCTTTCTTT.